A selection of T cell receptor beta chains follows, all from one sample in a study of identical twins. TCRdb itself ran the 5' RACE reads through MiXCR, one entry per CDR3 protein. The data show 410,000 or so distinct CDR3 sequences, approximately 18% seen once. Material for sequencing was naive T cells sorted from blood. The receptor source for this set is a man over 45 in good health. Each CDR3 is given with its conserved first and last residue. A D gene is named only where the DNA matches it firmly. Expanded clones get a size class; other rows say once, few or many, or leave the size out.

v_call	j_call	d_call	clone_size	cdr3_aa	cdr3_nt
TRBV10-3	TRBJ1-1	TRBD1	few	CATRLGDRGVTEAFF	TGTGCCACCCGACTAGGAGACAGGGGCGTCACTGAAGCTTTCTTT
TRBV9	TRBJ2-7	.	.	CASSVGESSYEQYF	TGTGCCAGCAGCGTAGGAGAGAGCTCCTACGAGCAGTACTTC
TRBV28	TRBJ2-6	.	few	CASNPEGANVLTF	TGTGCCAGCAACCCCGAGGGGGCCAACGTCCTGACTTTC
TRBV9	TRBJ2-1	TRBD2	many	CASSLVWGTSGSNEQFF	TGTGCCAGCAGCCTAGTTTGGGGGACTAGCGGGAGCAATGAGCAGTTCTTC
TRBV27	TRBJ2-7	TRBD2	few	CASSFGRGTYEQYF	TGTGCCAGCAGTTTCGGGAGGGGGACCTACGAGCAGTACTTC
TRBV4-3	TRBJ2-7	.	few	CASRRELGGTYEQYF	TGCGCCAGCAGAAGGGAACTAGGAGGAACCTACGAGCAGTACTTC
TRBV5-1	TRBJ1-2	.	few	CASRLEQGYPYGYTF	TGCGCCAGCAGACTTGAACAGGGTTACCCCTATGGCTACACCTTC
TRBV4-2	TRBJ2-5	.	.	CASSQEEQGRETQYF	TGTGCCAGCAGCCAAGAGGAGCAGGGTCGAGAGACCCAGTACTTC
TRBV20-1	TRBJ1-1	.	many	CSADQSANTEAFF	TGCAGTGCCGATCAGTCTGCCAACACTGAAGCTTTCTTT
TRBV3-1	TRBJ2-7	.	many	CASSQGYSSYEQYF	TGTGCCAGCAGCCAAGGATACAGCTCCTACGAGCAGTACTTC
TRBV6-2/TRBV6-3	TRBJ2-7	.	.	CASGFGTPRGEQYF	TGTGCCAGTGGCTTTGGGACCCCCCGAGGGGAGCAGTACTTC
TRBV2	TRBJ2-1	TRBD2	.	CASQEELAGEGEQFF	TGTGCCAGCCAAGAAGAGCTAGCGGGAGAGGGTGAGCAGTTCTTC
TRBV7-2	TRBJ1-1	.	.	CASSKRGTEVFF	TGTGCCAGCAGCAAAAGGGGCACTGAAGTTTTCTTT
TRBV12-3/TRBV12-4	TRBJ2-7	TRBD1	.	CASSLAQGVHYEQYF	TGTGCCAGCAGTTTAGCGCAGGGGGTGCATTACGAGCAGTACTTC
TRBV10-2	TRBJ2-2	.	.	CASRGGQSTNTGELFF	TGCGCCAGCAGGGGGGGACAGTCTACGAACACCGGGGAGCTGTTTTTT
TRBV7-2	TRBJ2-1	TRBD1	.	CASSLEGQGVGNEQFF	TGTGCCAGCAGCTTGGAAGGGCAGGGGGTAGGCAATGAGCAGTTCTTC
TRBV28	TRBJ2-5	.	.	CASSLFRGRETQYF	TGTGCCAGCAGTTTATTTAGGGGGAGGGAGACCCAGTACTTC
TRBV24-1	TRBJ2-1	.	many	CATSDHGGPGEQFF	TGTGCCACCAGTGACCATGGAGGGCCCGGTGAGCAGTTCTTC
TRBV20-1	TRBJ2-7	.	few	CSARSGGFGYEQYF	TGCAGTGCTAGATCTGGGGGGTTTGGCTACGAGCAGTACTTC
TRBV27	TRBJ2-2	.	.	CASSSKWSGELFF	TGTGCCAGCAGTTCCAAGTGGTCCGGGGAGCTGTTTTTT
TRBV4-1	TRBJ2-2	.	.	CASSQVRGAGELFF	TGCGCCAGCAGCCAAGTCAGGGGAGCCGGGGAGCTGTTTTTT
TRBV4-3	TRBJ2-5	.	many	CASSQDWGVVETQYF	TGCGCCAGCAGCCAAGATTGGGGTGTTGTGGAGACCCAGTACTTC
TRBV18	TRBJ2-6	TRBD1	.	CASSPGTGGSGANVLTF	TGTGCCAGCTCACCCGGGACAGGGGGCTCTGGGGCCAACGTCCTGACTTTC
TRBV20-1	TRBJ1-5	.	many	CSASSGARQPQHF	TGCAGTGCTAGCTCAGGTGCGCGACAGCCCCAGCATTTT
TRBV6-5	TRBJ2-5	.	few	CASSYTPGETQYF	TGTGCCAGCAGTTACACCCCGGGCGAGACCCAGTACTTC
TRBV4-1	TRBJ2-5	TRBD2	few	CASSQAGTSRETQYF	TGCGCCAGCAGCCAGGCCGGGACTAGCAGGGAGACCCAGTACTTC
TRBV27	TRBJ2-1	.	.	CASSLSAGHRNEQFF	TGTGCCAGCAGTTTATCGGCAGGGCATAGGAATGAGCAGTTCTTC
TRBV4-1	TRBJ2-1	.	.	CASSQDIFPRNEQFF	TGCGCCAGCAGCCAAGATATATTTCCGCGGAATGAGCAGTTCTTC
TRBV6-5	TRBJ2-3	.	many	CASSYQGTRSTDTQYF	TGTGCCAGCAGTTACCAGGGGACTCGTAGCACAGATACGCAGTATTTT
TRBV5-1	TRBJ2-5	.	.	CASSSNRDVETQYF	TGCGCCAGCAGCTCCAACAGGGATGTAGAGACCCAGTACTTC
TRBV5-6	TRBJ2-1	TRBD2	many	CASSSISGINGNEQFF	TGTGCCAGCAGCTCTATCAGCGGGATAAATGGCAATGAGCAGTTCTTC
TRBV29-1	TRBJ2-7	TRBD2	few	CSASLAGTYEQYF	TGCAGCGCCTCCCTAGCGGGAACGTACGAGCAGTACTTC
TRBV20-1	TRBJ2-2	.	few	CSATTGNTGELFF	TGCAGTGCGACGACGGGGAACACCGGGGAGCTGTTTTTT
TRBV12-3/TRBV12-4	TRBJ2-7	TRBD2	.	CASSWGRGTYEQYF	TGTGCCAGCAGCTGGGGGAGGGGAACCTACGAGCAGTACTTC
TRBV7-9	TRBJ2-1	.	many	CASRQGGLVWFF	TGTGCCAGCAGGCAGGGGGGACTAGTTTGGTTCTTC
TRBV20-1	TRBJ2-7	.	.	CSAREDGTFSSYEQYF	TGCAGTGCTAGAGAGGACGGGACGTTTTCCTCCTACGAGCAGTACTTC
TRBV24-1	TRBJ2-3	.	.	CATRAGGTDTQYF	TGTGCCACCCGGGCAGGGGGCACAGATACGCAGTATTTT
TRBV24-1	TRBJ2-3	.	.	CATSDRQASTDTQYF	TGTGCCACCAGTGATCGACAGGCCTCCACAGATACGCAGTATTTT
TRBV4-3	TRBJ2-2	TRBD2	.	CASRKLAGPIANTGELFF	TGCGCCAGCAGGAAACTAGCGGGACCGATCGCGAACACCGGGGAGCTGTTTTTT
TRBV12-3/TRBV12-4	TRBJ2-1	TRBD2	many	CASELAGATNEQFF	TGTGCCAGCGAACTAGCGGGGGCCACCAATGAGCAGTTCTTC
TRBV12-3/TRBV12-4	TRBJ2-1	TRBD2	few	CASSFESGTYNEQFF	TGTGCCAGCAGTTTCGAGAGCGGGACCTACAATGAGCAGTTCTTC
TRBV29-1	TRBJ2-3	TRBD2	.	CSAQLAGEDTQYF	TGCAGCGCGCAACTAGCGGGAGAGGATACGCAGTATTTT
TRBV7-6	TRBJ2-3	TRBD2	.	CASSLGGGGADTQYF	TGTGCCAGCAGCTTAGGCGGGGGGGGCGCAGATACGCAGTATTTT
TRBV10-3	TRBJ2-4	.	.	CAISEDRKNIQYF	TGTGCCATCAGTGAGGACAGGAAAAACATTCAGTACTTC
TRBV5-1	TRBJ2-3	TRBD2	many	CASSGLTSGLGADTQYF	TGCGCCAGCAGCGGCCTGACTAGCGGGTTAGGCGCAGATACGCAGTATTTT
TRBV5-6	TRBJ1-1	.	many	CASSWGPGTEAFF	TGTGCCAGCAGCTGGGGACCGGGCACTGAAGCTTTCTTT
TRBV4-3	TRBJ1-1	.	.	CASSQEGGITGTEAFF	TGCGCCAGCAGCCAAGAAGGAGGGATAACGGGCACTGAAGCTTTCTTT
TRBV14	TRBJ2-3	TRBD1	.	CASSPRTGYGDTQYF	TGTGCCAGCAGCCCAAGGACAGGGTATGGAGATACGCAGTATTTT
TRBV29-1	TRBJ2-5	.	many	CSGVSETQYF	TGCAGCGGCGTCAGCGAGACCCAGTACTTC
TRBV29-1	TRBJ2-7	.	many	CSVKTRFYEQYF	TGCAGCGTCAAGACTAGGTTCTACGAGCAGTACTTC
TRBV5-1	TRBJ1-1	TRBD1	.	CASNDRGWDEDRAFF	TGCGCCAGCAATGACAGGGGGTGGGATGAGGATCGAGCTTTCTTT
TRBV7-6	TRBJ1-6	TRBD1	.	CASSQTGNGSPLHF	TGTGCCAGCAGCCAGACAGGGAACGGTTCACCCCTCCACTTT
TRBV12-3/TRBV12-4	TRBJ2-7	TRBD1	.	CASSLGGQGREQYF	TGTGCCAGCAGTCTGGGGGGACAGGGCCGCGAGCAGTACTTC
TRBV29-1	TRBJ2-7	TRBD1	many	CSVAQGATYEQYF	TGCAGCGTAGCACAGGGGGCGACCTACGAGCAGTACTTC
TRBV28	TRBJ2-5	.	.	CASSSRGQGRETQYF	TGTGCCAGCAGTTCCCGGGGGCAGGGCAGAGAGACCCAGTACTTC
TRBV7-2	TRBJ2-2	.	.	CASSKSPGELFF	TGTGCCAGCAGTAAAAGTCCCGGGGAGCTGTTTTTT
TRBV18	TRBJ2-7	.	.	CASSPTLVEQYF	TGTGCCAGCTCACCTACCCTAGTAGAGCAGTACTTC
TRBV4-1	TRBJ2-5	.	once	CASSQESRSQETQYF	TGCGCCAGCAGCCAAGAATCTCGGAGCCAAGAGACCCAGTACTTC